Each of the 9 T cell receptor beta chains below was sequenced from the same sample in a study of T cell responses to AZD1222 COVID-19 vaccine. Assay used: immunoSEQ multiplex PCR; TCRdb lists only in-frame clones, some missing. The table includes 150,000 to 200,000 clones, 85% to 95% detected once. The sample in question was peripheral blood, obtained 28 days after the second AZD1222 dose. These receptors all stem from an adult who received the AZD1222 COVID-19 vaccine.

This clone was picked up a small number of times. The rearrangement joins TRBV2 to TRBJ1-5; D uncertain. The CDR3 is 17 amino acids. The V gene's germline CDR1 is SNHLY and CDR2 FYNNEI. V gave up 0 bases and J gave up 4 bases, with 16 bases separating them. The CDR3 region is CASSEAIRARLNQPQHF. CDR3 nucleotide sequence: TGTGCCAGCAGTGAAGCGATTAGGGCTCGCCTTAATCAGCCCCAGCATTTT.

Only one count was recorded for this clone. The chain couples TRBV7-2 to TRBJ1-1; D is unresolved. The V gene lost 0 bases and the J gene lost 1 base, with 9 bases spanning the gap. The CDR3 sequence is 15 residues long. Germline loops: CDR1 SGHTA, CDR2 FQGNSA. CDR3 residues: CASSLAPAGNTEAFF. In DNA, the CDR3 is TGTGCCAGCAGCTTAGCCCCGGCCGGGAACACTGAAGCTTTCTTT.

The rearrangement uses TRBV19 and TRBJ2-7; D call uncertain. Trimming shortened V by 5 bases and J by 2 bases, and 4 bases separated the two germline ends. The CDR3 is 11 residues long. From germline, CDR1 is LNHDA and CDR2 SQIVND (reference sequence). CDR3 sequence (DNA): TGTGCCAGTAGTTTCCCCTACGAGCAGTACTTC. Translating gives CASSFPYEQYF.

This clone was found a few times. Other DNA sequences from this sample encode an identical CDR3 as well. V gene TRBV27 combines with J gene TRBJ1-1, with 7 positions matching TRBD1. From germline, CDR1 is MNHEY and CDR2 SMNVEV (reference sequence). V lost 5 bases and J lost 0; bases outside the gene matches: 6. The CDR3 has 15 residues. In DNA form, the CDR3 reads TGTGCCAGCAGTCTCAGGACAGGCTTGAACACTGAAGCTTTCTTT. This translates into CASSLRTGLNTEAFF.

The genes are TRBV4-3 and TRBJ2-7, with TRBD1 matching over 9 bases. The CDR3 totals 15 residues. Per germline, CDR1 LGHNA and CDR2 YSLEER. V lost 2 bases to trimming and J lost 6 bases; unmatched junction nucleotides: 8. CDR3 residues: CASSQRTGDLPEQYF. CDR3 coding DNA: TGCGCCAGCAGCCAACGGACAGGGGATCTGCCCGAGCAGTACTTC.

This chain connects TRBV29-1 to TRBJ2-1, with D possibly being TRBD1 (7 bases). Looked up from germline, CDR1 is SQVTM and CDR2 is ANQGSEA. The CDR3 length is 16 residues. Trimming left V 6 bases short and J 0 bases short, with 18 bases between. CDR3 sequence (DNA): TGCAGCGTCTTTAAGGAGGGGGCGAACTCCTACAATGAGCAGTTCTTC. Encoded protein: CSVFKEGANSYNEQFF.

This clone appeared once. The V and J genes are TRBV7-2 and TRBJ1-5; the D gene is possibly TRBD1 (6 bases). The germline CDR1 and CDR2 sequences are SGHTA and FQGNSA. The germline V and J ends were trimmed by 7 bases and 7 bases, with 32 bases remaining between them. This CDR3 comprises 19 residues. The CDR3 DNA reads TGTGCCAGCACCTCTTTTGATACAGGGACTGGGGATCGGTCACAGCCCCAGCATTTT. It is translated as CASTSFDTGTGDRSQPQHF. The full variable domain, in which reference TRBV7-2 and TRBJ1-5 provide the parts outside the CDR3, is GAGVSQSPSNKVTEKGKDVELRCDPISGHTALYWYRQSLGQGLEFLIYFQGNSAPDKSGLPSDRFSAERTGGSVSTLTIQRTQQEDSAVYLCASTSFDTGTGDRSQPQHFGDGTRLSIL.

The gene calls are TRBV28 and TRBJ2-2; the match to TRBD2 covers 8 bases. Germline V gene data show CDR1 as MDHEN and CDR2 as SYDVKM. The CDR3 loop spans 15 amino acids. Losses at the gene ends were 5 bases for V and 7 bases for J; bases not matched to a gene: 9. CDR3 sequence reads: CASSASGSFGGELFF. CDR3 bases: TGTGCCAGCAGTGCGAGCGGGAGCTTCGGCGGGGAGCTGTTTTTT.

This chain links TRBV6-6 with TRBJ1-4; D is ambiguous. Between the trimmed V and J ends, which lost 5 bases and 4 bases, there was a span of 14 bases. The CDR3 loop spans 15 amino acids. Germline lookup yields CDR1 MNHNY and CDR2 SVGAGI (reference sequence). CDR3 sequence: CASSPHMSGNEKLFF. CDR3 bases: TGTGCCAGCAGTCCTCACATGTCGGGTAATGAAAAACTGTTTTTT.